These T cell receptor beta chains were read from a single sample in a study of T cells after posttransplantation cyclophosphamide. Produced via immunoSEQ multiplex PCR; TCRdb's table is partial and in-frame only. This sample has approximately 26,000 clones, with 86% found just once. Sequenced sample: PBMCs. Every receptor here comes from a man aged 45-65 years. Each CDR3 is given with its conserved first and last residue. The size field is filled for only some rows; it gives once, few, many or a size class.

TRBJ2-5,TRBV5-1,once,CASGRGSSLQETQYF
TRBJ1-5,TRBV4-1,.,CASSPRRGVGNQPQHF
TRBJ2-5,TRBV5-1,once,CASSGRGEETQYF
TRBJ2-3,TRBV28,once,CASSLMDRVADTQYF
TRBJ1-1,TRBV5-1,.,CASSQTVGLGTEAFF
TRBJ2-5,TRBV30,.,CAWSPGQGLGTQYF
TRBJ1-4,TRBV2,.,CASGQGNLNEKLFF
TRBJ2-3,TRBV7-3,.,CASSSRIQGAQYF
TRBJ1-2,TRBV28,.,CASRRQAIGGYTF
TRBJ2-3,TRBV28,.,CASFSLAGGLDTQYF
TRBJ1-2,TRBV7-9,.,CASSPRDRSLYGYTF
TRBJ1-1,TRBV5-1,.,CASSRDSATLNTEAFF
TRBJ1-4,TRBV6-5,.,CASSYSTGHTNEKLFF
TRBJ1-4,TRBV5-1,once,CASSTEVRQGPEKLFF
TRBJ2-7,TRBV27,few,CASNFRDRAHEQYF
TRBJ1-5,TRBV19,.,CASSIGSGNQPQHF
TRBJ1-4,TRBV19,once,CASSISRGEKLFF
TRBJ2-7,TRBV30,.,CARGSGAYEQYF
TRBJ2-3,TRBV5-1,.,CASTPGTEYTDTQYF
TRBJ2-1,TRBV28,.,CASSSRIADRGHYNEQFF
TRBJ2-1,TRBV19,few,CASSPTERGGDNEQFF
.,TRBV6-1,once,CASSDGSAGGLYEQYF
TRBJ1-5,TRBV19,.,CASRRGTGRYQPQHF
TRBJ2-7,TRBV5-5,.,CASSSQGFASLYEQYF
TRBJ1-2,TRBV7-8,.,CASSLGRSYGYTF
TRBJ1-2,TRBV7-2,.,CASSLTTGSLYGYTF
TRBJ1-1,TRBV4-3,.,CASSLDRGGTEAFF
TRBJ2-7,TRBV9,.,CASSVKGGGRYEQYF
TRBJ2-5,TRBV4-2,.,CASSQISGGANSRETQYF
TRBJ2-7,TRBV9,.,CASSVGNRGEQYF
TRBJ2-7,TRBV5-8,.,CASSLNRVDTLHEQYF
TRBJ1-1,TRBV20-1,.,CSARDLSEAFF
TRBJ2-2,TRBV14,.,CASSQDLFREGYGELFF
TRBJ2-7,TRBV5-6,few,CASTSSGASQYF
TRBJ2-3,TRBV28,.,CASSFGAGGLNTQYF
TRBJ1-2,TRBV7-9,.,CASSPRTGNYGYTF
TRBJ2-1,TRBV5-8,.,CASREAGTSMFF
TRBJ2-7,TRBV10-3,.,CATGRTGGGEQYF
TRBJ1-2,TRBV9,.,CASSSSTKARVYGYTF
TRBJ1-1,TRBV7-6,.,CASSLTENTEAFF
TRBJ2-2,TRBV29-1,.,CSVVAGGMNTGELFF
TRBJ2-7,TRBV11-3,.,CASSLVPTYEQYF
TRBJ2-1,TRBV6-4,.,CASSDRGLAGVGRQFF
TRBJ1-1,TRBV5-4,.,CASSLGSMNTEAFF